The T cell receptor (beta chain) under discussion was sequenced for a study of blood T cell repertoires in COVID-19. Study information: Sites across the United States, Italy and Spain contributed samples from acute and convalescent COVID-19. PBMCs, B-cell-depleted T cells, or T cells provided the cDNA or gDNA that made up the material.

This clone was seen only once. Original data processing: Amplification of reference gene primers was used by the study to estimate nucleated cell counts. Assay: immunoSEQ multiplex PCR; the TCRdb copy retains only in-frame clones and omits some. For V, J and clone size, that table is used; D and trimming come from the DNA. The sample contains 81,000 or so clones, around 86% of which appear only once. Per the germline V gene, CDR1 is MNHEY and CDR2 is SVGAGI. The CDR3 has 14 residues. The trim removed 6 bases at V and 2 bases at J, leaving 4 bases unmatched. The chain is built from TRBV6-5 and TRBJ2-7; the match to TRBD1 covers 10 bases. This TCR came from a man between 45 and 60 years old with active COVID-19. Sequenced input: peripheral blood. Written as DNA, the CDR3 is TGTGCCAGCAGGAGACAGGGGGCGACCTACGAGCAGTACTTC. Translated, it gives CASRRQGATYEQYF.